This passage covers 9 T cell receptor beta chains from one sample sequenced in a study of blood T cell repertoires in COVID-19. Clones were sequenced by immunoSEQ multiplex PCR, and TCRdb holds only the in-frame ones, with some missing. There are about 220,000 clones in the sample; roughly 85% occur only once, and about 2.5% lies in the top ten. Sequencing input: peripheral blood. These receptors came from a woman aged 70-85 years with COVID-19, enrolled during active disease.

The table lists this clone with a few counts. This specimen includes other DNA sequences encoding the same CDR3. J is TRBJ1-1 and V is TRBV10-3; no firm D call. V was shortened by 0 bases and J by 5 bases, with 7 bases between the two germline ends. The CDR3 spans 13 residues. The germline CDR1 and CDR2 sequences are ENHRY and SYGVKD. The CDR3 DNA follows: TGTGCCATCAGTGAGTCGACGGGGACTGAAGCTTTCTTT. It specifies CAISESTGTEAFF.

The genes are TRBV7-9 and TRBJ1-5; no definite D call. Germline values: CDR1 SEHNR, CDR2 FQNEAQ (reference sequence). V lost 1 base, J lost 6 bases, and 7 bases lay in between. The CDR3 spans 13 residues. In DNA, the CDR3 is TGTGCCAGCAGCTTAGAGGGAGGTCAGCCCCAGCATTTT. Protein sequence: CASSLEGGQPQHF.

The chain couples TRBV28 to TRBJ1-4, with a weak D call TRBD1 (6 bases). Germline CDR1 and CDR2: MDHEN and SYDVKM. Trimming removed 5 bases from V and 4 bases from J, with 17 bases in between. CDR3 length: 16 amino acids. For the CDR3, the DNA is TGTGCCAGCAGTCCACACTACCGGGACATTAATGAAAAACTGTTTTTT. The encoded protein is CASSPHYRDINEKLFF.

This chain's CDR3 is CASSLVAGALGETQYF. For the CDR3, the DNA is TGTGCCAGCAGCTTAGTAGCGGGGGCGTTGGGGGAGACCCAGTACTTC. This chain joins TRBV7-6 and TRBJ2-5, with 9 bases aligning to TRBD2. Per the germline V gene, CDR1 is SGHVS and CDR2 is FNYEAQ. This CDR3 spans 16 amino acids. The J segment lost 5 bases and the V segment lost 1 base, leaving 8 bases of the junction unmatched.

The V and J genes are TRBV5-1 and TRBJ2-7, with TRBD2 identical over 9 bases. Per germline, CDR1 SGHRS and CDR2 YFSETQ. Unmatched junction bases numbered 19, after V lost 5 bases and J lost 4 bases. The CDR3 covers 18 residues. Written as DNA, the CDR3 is TGCGCCAGCAGGGCCCCTAGGGAAATAGCGGGAGTTCAGTACGAGCAGTACTTC. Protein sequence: CASRAPREIAGVQYEQYF.

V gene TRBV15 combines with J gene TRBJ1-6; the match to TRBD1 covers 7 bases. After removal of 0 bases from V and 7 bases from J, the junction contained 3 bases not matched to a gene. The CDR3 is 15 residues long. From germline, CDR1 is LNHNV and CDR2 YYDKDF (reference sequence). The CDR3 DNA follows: TGTGCCACCAGCAGAGATGTGGACAGGAATTCACCCCTCCACTTT. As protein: CATSRDVDRNSPLHF.

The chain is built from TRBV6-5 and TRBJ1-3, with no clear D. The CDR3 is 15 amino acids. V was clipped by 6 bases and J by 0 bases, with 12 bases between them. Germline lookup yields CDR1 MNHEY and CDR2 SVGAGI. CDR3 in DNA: TGTGCCAGCAGCCTGGGCTCGGCCTCTGGAAACACCATATATTTT. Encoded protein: CASSLGSASGNTIYF.

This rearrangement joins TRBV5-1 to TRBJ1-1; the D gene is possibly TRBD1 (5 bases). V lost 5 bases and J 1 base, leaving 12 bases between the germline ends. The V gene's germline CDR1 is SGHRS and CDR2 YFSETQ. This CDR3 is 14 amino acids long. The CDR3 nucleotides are TGCGCCAGCAGTGGTGAAACAGGGAACACTGAAGCTTTCTTT. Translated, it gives CASSGETGNTEAFF.

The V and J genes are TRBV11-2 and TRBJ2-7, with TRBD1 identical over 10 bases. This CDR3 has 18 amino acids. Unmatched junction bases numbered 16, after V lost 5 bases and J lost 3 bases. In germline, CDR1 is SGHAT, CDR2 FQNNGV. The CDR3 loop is CASSTRSGTGALFYEQYF. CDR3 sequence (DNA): TGTGCCAGCAGCACCAGGTCCGGGACAGGGGCCCTCTTCTACGAGCAGTACTTC.